These T cell receptor beta chains were read from a single sample in a study of blood T cell repertoires in COVID-19. Data came from immunoSEQ multiplex PCR; TCRdb stores just in-frame clones and leaves some out. The sample lists 230,000 or so clones; nearly 90% were seen once. The source material was peripheral blood. The origin of the receptors is an older woman with COVID-19, enrolled during active disease. Both conserved end residues are part of each CDR3. The order of the fields is CDR3 length, clone size, V gene, D gene, J gene, CDR3 protein, CDR3 DNA. D genes are given only for firm matches. Where a row states a size, it is once, few, many or the class of an expanded clone; other rows omit it.

14	-	TRBV5-4	-	TRBJ1-3	CASSLAGSGNTIYF	TGTGCCAGCAGCTTGGCGGGTTCTGGAAACACCATATATTTT
15	-	TRBV6-5	TRBD1	TRBJ1-2	CASRLTGTGTYGYTF	TGTGCCAGCAGATTAACCGGGACAGGGACCTATGGCTACACCTTC
14	-	TRBV7-2	TRBD1	TRBJ2-7	CASSTDRGLYEQYF	TGTGCCAGCAGCACCGACAGGGGGCTCTACGAGCAGTACTTC
13	-	TRBV29-1	-	TRBJ1-1	CSVEEQGSTEAFF	TGCAGCGTTGAAGAGCAGGGTTCCACTGAAGCTTTCTTT
13	-	TRBV6-4	-	TRBJ2-2	CASSDTATGELFF	TGTGCCAGCAGTGACACAGCCACCGGGGAGCTGTTTTTT
14	-	TRBV19	TRBD2	TRBJ2-1	CASSRGGDYNEQFF	TGTGCCAGTAGTAGGGGGGGGGACTACAATGAGCAGTTCTTC
15	-	TRBV25-1	-	TRBJ1-3	CASSEQGFSGNTIYF	TGTGCCAGCAGTGAACAGGGTTTCTCTGGAAACACCATATATTTT
13	-	TRBV4-1	-	TRBJ1-5	CASSPRGDQPQHF	TGCGCCAGCAGCCCCAGGGGCGATCAGCCCCAGCATTTT
14	-	TRBV6-6	-	TRBJ2-7	CASRTPGLSYEQYF	TGTGCCAGCAGAACACCGGGACTCTCCTACGAGCAGTACTTC
16	-	TRBV18	TRBD1	TRBJ1-6	CASSPPLQGLGSPLHF	TGTGCCAGCTCACCACCGCTACAGGGGTTGGGCTCACCCCTCCACTTT
15	few	TRBV6-2/TRBV6-3	-	TRBJ1-5	CASSYSTVEGQPQHF	TGTGCCAGCAGTTACTCGACCGTGGAGGGGCAGCCCCAGCATTTT
15	-	TRBV7-2	TRBD2	TRBJ2-7	CASSTRTSVSYEQYF	TGTGCCAGCAGCACAAGGACTAGCGTCTCCTACGAGCAGTACTTC
17	-	TRBV7-8	TRBD2	TRBJ2-1	CASSLTLPGLEVHEQFF	TGTGCCAGCAGCTTAACCCTCCCGGGACTAGAGGTGCATGAGCAGTTCTTC
15	-	TRBV9	TRBD1	TRBJ2-7	CASSAAGTGSYEQYF	TGTGCCAGCAGCGCGGCCGGGACAGGATCCTACGAGCAGTACTTC
15	-	TRBV18	TRBD1	TRBJ2-5	CASSRDNRGRETQYF	TGTGCCAGCTCACGAGATAACAGGGGGCGAGAGACCCAGTACTTC
12	-	TRBV27	-	TRBJ1-2	CASSGVNYGYTF	TGTGCCAGCAGTGGAGTCAACTATGGCTACACCTTC
12	-	TRBV25-1	-	TRBJ1-2	CASSDGNYGYTF	TGTGCCAGCAGTGACGGGAACTATGGCTACACCTTC
13	-	TRBV6-2/TRBV6-3	-	TRBJ1-4	CASSRGRSEKLFF	TGTGCCAGCAGTCGGGGTCGGAGTGAAAAACTGTTTTTT
16	once	TRBV2	-	TRBJ1-6	CASIPEVGQVGSPLHF	TGTGCCAGCATTCCCGAGGTGGGGCAGGTGGGTTCACCCCTCCACTTT
14	-	TRBV19	TRBD1	TRBJ1-2	CASSTGQANYGYTF	TGTGCCAGTAGTACCGGACAGGCAAACTATGGCTACACCTTC
16	-	TRBV10-3	-	TRBJ2-1	CAISEGPRVGGNEQFF	TGTGCCATCAGTGAGGGCCCCAGGGTAGGGGGCAATGAGCAGTTCTTC
13	once	TRBV11-2	-	TRBJ1-5	CASSFEGGQPQHF	TGTGCCAGCAGCTTTGAAGGGGGTCAGCCCCAGCATTTT
15	-	TRBV4-2	-	TRBJ1-5	CASSQDPKGDQPQHF	TGTGCCAGCAGCCAAGATCCCAAGGGGGATCAGCCCCAGCATTTT
14	-	TRBV6-2/TRBV6-3	TRBD1	TRBJ1-5	CASSRTGGNQPQHF	TGTGCCAGCAGTCGAACAGGGGGCAATCAGCCCCAGCATTTT
16	-	TRBV7-2	-	TRBJ1-2	CASSLGLGGRDYGYTF	TGTGCCAGCAGCTTAGGATTGGGGGGGCGCGACTATGGCTACACCTTC
13	few	TRBV19	-	TRBJ1-2	CASSISQNYGYTF	TGTGCCAGTAGTATCTCACAGAACTATGGCTACACCTTC
14	-	TRBV6-5	TRBD1	TRBJ2-7	CASRVGTGGHEQYF	TGTGCCAGCAGGGTCGGGACAGGGGGCCACGAGCAGTACTTC
15	-	TRBV30	TRBD1	TRBJ1-6	CAWSVGGQGSSPLHF	TGTGCCTGGAGTGTAGGGGGACAGGGGAGTTCACCCCTCCACTTT
17	once	TRBV3-1/TRBV3-2	TRBD2	TRBJ2-1	CASSQHPGLRLTNEQFF	TGTGCCAGCAGCCAACATCCGGGACTACGATTAACTAATGAGCAGTTCTTC
18	-	TRBV28	-	TRBJ1-3	CASSLFDFGRRSGNTIYF	TGTGCCAGCAGTTTATTTGATTTCGGTAGGAGGTCTGGAAACACCATATATTTT
13	once	TRBV6-5	TRBD1	TRBJ1-2	CASRPRDRAVYTF	TGTGCCAGCAGACCCCGGGACAGGGCCGTCTACACCTTC